Described below is a single T cell receptor beta chain sequence and its context. The antigen remains unidentified. There are 14 residues in the CDR3. The germline V gene encodes CDR1 LGHDT and CDR2 YNNKEL (reference sequence). V was clipped by 4 bases and J by 1 base, with 8 bases between them. This record comes from a study of T cell responses to AZD1222 COVID-19 vaccine. Notes on the study in general: White British people made up most donors, females outnumbered males, and clonal diversity was possibly underestimated. Regions 160-218 and 743-854 held dominance among vaccine-associated CD4 TCRs, which spanned spike.

The protocol was immunoSEQ multiplex PCR, while the TCRdb copy is restricted to in-frame clones and leaves out a portion. The sample has some 120,000 clones, roughly 92% seen once; the top ten hold about 1.6%. The origin of this receptor is an adult who received the AZD1222 COVID-19 vaccine. This sample comprised peripheral blood, obtained 28 days after the second AZD1222 dose. The V gene is TRBV3-1 (or the pseudogene TRBV3-2), the J gene TRBJ1-3; no clear D. For the CDR3, the DNA is TGTGCCAGCAGCCCGCTGGGGTCTGGAAACACCATATATTTT. As protein: CASSPLGSGNTIYF.